This T cell receptor (beta chain) is from a study of technical replicates of blood from a few donors. TCRdb's copy holds only in-frame clones and misses some; the assay was immunoSEQ multiplex PCR. The sample lists more than 90,000 clones, almost 97% occurring once. V was trimmed by 5 bases and J by 3 bases, leaving 11 bases between them. The CDR3 runs to 13 residues. The germline CDR1 and CDR2 sequences are SGHNT and YENEEA. The J gene is TRBJ2-7, the V gene TRBV11-3, with D hard to call. The sequenced sample consisted of T cells isolated from PBMCs. This TCR derives from a human donor in good health. CDR3 in DNA: TGTGCCAGCAGCATGACTGCGAGCTACGAGCAGTACTTC. Translating gives CASSMTASYEQYF.